The sequence of this T cell receptor beta chain was determined in a study of response to subunit inactivated influenza vaccine. Germline CDR1 reads SGHVS; CDR2 reads FQNEAQ. J lost 7 bases, V lost 2 bases, and 14 bases had no gene match. The CDR3 length is 17 residues. TCRdb analysed the RT-PCR reads with MiXCR anew, one entry per CDR3 protein. The top ten hold about 7.6% of the sample, which has 590,000 or so distinct CDR3 sequences, about 14% seen once. Notes on the study in general: There was a suggestion from the authors that each seasonal influenza vaccination recruits few new T cells.

About this clonotype: Its target is not known.

This clonotype was sampled from a man aged 50 to 59 who received an inactivated influenza vaccine. The V call is TRBV7-8, the J call TRBJ2-7; 10 bases map to TRBD1. Sequences were derived from PBMCs from blood, sampled 14 to 15 days before vaccination. Here the CDR3 DNA reads TGTGCCAGCAGCTTACCCCCCTACAAGACAGGGGGCAGGGAGCAGTACTTC. It encodes CASSLPPYKTGGREQYF.